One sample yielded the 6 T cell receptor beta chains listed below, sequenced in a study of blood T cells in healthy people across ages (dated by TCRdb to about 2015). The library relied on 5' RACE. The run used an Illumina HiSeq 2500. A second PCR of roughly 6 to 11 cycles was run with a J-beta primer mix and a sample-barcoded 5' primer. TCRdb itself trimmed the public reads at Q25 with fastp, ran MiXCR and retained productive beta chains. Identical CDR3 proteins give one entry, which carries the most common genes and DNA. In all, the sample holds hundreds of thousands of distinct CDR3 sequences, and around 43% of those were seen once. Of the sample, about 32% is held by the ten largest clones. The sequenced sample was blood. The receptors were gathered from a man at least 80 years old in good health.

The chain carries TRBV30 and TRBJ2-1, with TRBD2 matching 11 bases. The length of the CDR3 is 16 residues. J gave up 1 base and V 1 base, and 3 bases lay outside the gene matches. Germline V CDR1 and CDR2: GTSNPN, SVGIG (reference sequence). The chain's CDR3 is CAWSAPSGRSYNEQFF. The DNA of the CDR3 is TGTGCCTGGAGTGCCCCTAGCGGGAGGTCCTACAATGAGCAGTTCTTC.

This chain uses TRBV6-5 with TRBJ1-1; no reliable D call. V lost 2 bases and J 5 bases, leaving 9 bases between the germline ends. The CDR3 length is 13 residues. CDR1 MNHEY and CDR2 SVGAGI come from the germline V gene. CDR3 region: CASSYTVVTEAFF. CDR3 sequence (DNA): TGTGCCAGCAGTTACACGGTTGTGACTGAAGCTTTCTTT.

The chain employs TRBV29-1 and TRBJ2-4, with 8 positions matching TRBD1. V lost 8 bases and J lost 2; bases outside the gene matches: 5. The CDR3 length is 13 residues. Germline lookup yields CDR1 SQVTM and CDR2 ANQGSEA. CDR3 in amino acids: CSIGTGTKNIQYF. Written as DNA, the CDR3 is TGCAGCATCGGGACAGGTACCAAAAACATTCAGTACTTC.

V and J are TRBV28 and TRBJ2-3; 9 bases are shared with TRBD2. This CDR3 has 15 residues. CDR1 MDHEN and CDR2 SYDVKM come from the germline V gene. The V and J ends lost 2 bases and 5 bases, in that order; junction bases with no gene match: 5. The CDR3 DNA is TGTGCCAGCAGTTTAGGCGGGAGGGGGAAAGATACGCAGTATTTT. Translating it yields CASSLGGRGKDTQYF.

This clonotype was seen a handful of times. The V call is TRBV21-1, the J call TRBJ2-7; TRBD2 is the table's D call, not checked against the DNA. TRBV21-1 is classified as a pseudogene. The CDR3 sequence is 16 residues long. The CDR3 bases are TGTGCCAGCAGCGTCCGAGGAGCTCGAACCCGCACGGGGCAGTACTTC. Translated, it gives CASSVRGARTRTGQYF.

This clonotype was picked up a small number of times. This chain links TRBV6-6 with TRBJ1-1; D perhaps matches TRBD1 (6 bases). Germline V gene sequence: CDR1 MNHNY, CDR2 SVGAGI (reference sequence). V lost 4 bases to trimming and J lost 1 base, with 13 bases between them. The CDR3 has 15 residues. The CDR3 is CASSLPMDRNTEAFF. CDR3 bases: TGTGCCAGCAGTTTACCCATGGACAGGAACACTGAAGCTTTCTTT.